This T cell receptor (beta chain) is drawn from a study of cytomegalovirus exposure and HLA in healthy donors. The CDR3 extends over 15 amino acids. V lost 1 base to trimming and J lost 0 bases; unmatched junction nucleotides: 4. Germline V gene lookup returns CDR1 SGHNT and CDR2 YYREEE (reference sequence). Amplification used 60 Vbeta primers and 13 Jbeta primers. Sequencing was performed with immunoSEQ multiplex PCR; in TCRdb, only in-frame clones are kept and a portion is missing. The sample shows 100,000 or so clones, around 80% of them seen only once. The receptor was derived from a man aged 25 to 40 in good health and CMV-seronegative. Sample: PBMCs. The chain combines TRBV5-4 with TRBJ2-7; 7 bases map to TRBD2. DNA for the CDR3: TGTGCCAGCAGCTTGAGGCGGGGGATCTCCTACGAGCAGTACTTC. Translating it yields CASSLRRGISYEQYF. Combining the CDR3 with reference TRBV5-4 and TRBJ2-7 gives the whole variable domain ETGVTQSPTHLIKTRGQQVTLRCSSQSGHNTVSWYQQALGQGPQFIFQYYREEENGRGNFPPRFSGLQFPNYSSELNVNALELDDSALYLCASSLRRGISYEQYFGPGTRLTVT.